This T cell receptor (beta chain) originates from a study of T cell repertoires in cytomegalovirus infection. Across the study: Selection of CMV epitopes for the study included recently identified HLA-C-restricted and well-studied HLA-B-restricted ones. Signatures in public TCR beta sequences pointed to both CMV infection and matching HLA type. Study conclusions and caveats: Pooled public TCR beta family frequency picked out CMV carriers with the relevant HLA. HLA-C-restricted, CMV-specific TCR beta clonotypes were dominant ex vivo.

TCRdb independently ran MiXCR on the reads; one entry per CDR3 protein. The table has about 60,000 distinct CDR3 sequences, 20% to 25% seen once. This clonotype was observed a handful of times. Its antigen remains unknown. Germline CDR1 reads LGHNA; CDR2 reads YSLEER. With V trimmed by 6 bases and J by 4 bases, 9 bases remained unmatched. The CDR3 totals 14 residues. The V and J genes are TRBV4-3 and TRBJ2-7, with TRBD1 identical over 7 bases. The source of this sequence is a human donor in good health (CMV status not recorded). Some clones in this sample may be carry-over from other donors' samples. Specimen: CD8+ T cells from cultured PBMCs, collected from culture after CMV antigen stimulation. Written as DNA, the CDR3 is TGCGCCAGCAGTCCCGGGACAGCCATGTACGAGCAGTACTTC. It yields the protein CASSPGTAMYEQYF.